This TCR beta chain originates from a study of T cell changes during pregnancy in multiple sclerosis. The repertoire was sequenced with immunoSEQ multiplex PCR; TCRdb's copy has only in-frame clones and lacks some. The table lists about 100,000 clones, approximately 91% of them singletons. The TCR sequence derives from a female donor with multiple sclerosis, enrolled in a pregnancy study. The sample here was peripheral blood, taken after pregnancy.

The CDR3 nucleotides read TGCGCCAGCAGCTCGCGGGCCACAGATTATCAGCCCCAGCATTTT. Its protein product is CASSSRATDYQPQHF. The rearrangement joins TRBV5-1 to TRBJ1-5; no firm D call. The CDR3 length is 15 residues. Germline V gene data show CDR1 as SGHRS and CDR2 as YFSETQ. The V gene lost 3 bases and the J gene lost 5 bases, with 15 bases spanning the gap.